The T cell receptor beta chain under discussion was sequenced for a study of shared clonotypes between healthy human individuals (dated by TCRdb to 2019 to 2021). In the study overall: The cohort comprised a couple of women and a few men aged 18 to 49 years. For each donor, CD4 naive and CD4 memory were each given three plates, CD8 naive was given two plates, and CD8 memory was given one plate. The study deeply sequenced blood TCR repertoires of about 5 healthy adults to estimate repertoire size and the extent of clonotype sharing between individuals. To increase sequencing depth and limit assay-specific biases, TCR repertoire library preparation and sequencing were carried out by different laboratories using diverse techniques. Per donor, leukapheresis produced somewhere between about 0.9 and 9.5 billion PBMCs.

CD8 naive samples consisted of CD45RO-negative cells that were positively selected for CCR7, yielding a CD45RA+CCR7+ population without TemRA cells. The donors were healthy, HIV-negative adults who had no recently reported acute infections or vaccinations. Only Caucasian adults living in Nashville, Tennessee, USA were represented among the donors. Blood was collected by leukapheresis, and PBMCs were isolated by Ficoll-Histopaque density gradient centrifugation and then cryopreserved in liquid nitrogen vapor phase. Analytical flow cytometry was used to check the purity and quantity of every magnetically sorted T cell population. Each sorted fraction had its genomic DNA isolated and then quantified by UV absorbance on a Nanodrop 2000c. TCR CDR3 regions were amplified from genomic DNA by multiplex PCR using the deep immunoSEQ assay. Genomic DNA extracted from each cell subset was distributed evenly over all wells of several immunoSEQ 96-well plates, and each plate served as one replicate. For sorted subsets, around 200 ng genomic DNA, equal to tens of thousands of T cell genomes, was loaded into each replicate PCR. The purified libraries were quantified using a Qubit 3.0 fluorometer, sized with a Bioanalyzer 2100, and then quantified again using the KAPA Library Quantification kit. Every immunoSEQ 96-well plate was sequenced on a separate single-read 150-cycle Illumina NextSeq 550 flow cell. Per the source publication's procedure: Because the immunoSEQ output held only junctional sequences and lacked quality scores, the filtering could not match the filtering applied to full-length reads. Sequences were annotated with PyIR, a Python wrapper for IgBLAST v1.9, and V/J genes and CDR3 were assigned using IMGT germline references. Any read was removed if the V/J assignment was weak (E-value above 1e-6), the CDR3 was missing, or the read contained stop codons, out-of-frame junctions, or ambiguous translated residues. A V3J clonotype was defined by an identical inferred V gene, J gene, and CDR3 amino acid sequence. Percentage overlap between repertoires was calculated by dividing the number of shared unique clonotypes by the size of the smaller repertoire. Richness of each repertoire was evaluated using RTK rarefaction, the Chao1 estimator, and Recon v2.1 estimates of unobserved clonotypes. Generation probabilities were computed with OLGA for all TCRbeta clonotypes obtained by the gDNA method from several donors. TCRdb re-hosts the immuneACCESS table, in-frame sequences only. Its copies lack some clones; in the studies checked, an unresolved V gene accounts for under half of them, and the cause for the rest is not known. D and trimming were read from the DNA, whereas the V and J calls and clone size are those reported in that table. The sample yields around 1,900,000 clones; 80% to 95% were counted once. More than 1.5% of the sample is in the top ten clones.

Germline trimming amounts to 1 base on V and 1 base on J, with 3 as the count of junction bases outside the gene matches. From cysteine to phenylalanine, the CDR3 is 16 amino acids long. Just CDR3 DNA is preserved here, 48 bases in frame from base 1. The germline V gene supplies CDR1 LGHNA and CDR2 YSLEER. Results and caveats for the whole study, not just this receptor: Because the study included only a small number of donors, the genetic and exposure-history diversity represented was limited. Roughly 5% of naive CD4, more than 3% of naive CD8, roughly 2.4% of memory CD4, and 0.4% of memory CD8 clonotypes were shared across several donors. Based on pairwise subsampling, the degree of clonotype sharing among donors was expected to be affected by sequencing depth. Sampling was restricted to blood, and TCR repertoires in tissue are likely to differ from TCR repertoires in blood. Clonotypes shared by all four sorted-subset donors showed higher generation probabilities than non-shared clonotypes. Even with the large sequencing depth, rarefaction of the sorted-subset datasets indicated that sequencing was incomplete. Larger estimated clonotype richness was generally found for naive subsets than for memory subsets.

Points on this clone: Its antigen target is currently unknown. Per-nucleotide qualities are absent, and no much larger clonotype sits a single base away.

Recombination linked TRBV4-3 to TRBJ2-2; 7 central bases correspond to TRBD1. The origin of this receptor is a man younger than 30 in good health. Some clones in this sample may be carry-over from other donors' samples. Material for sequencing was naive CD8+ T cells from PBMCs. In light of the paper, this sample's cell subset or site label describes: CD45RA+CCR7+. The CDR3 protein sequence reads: CASSQGDRQNTGELFF. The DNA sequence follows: TGCGCCAGCAGCCAAGGGGACAGACAGAACACCGGGGAGCTGTTTTTT.